These 11 T cell receptor beta chains were sequenced from one sample in a study of cytomegalovirus exposure and HLA in healthy donors. The PCR contained 60 Vbeta and 13 Jbeta primers. Data came from immunoSEQ multiplex PCR; TCRdb stores just in-frame clones and leaves some out. The sample holds 200,000 to 250,000 clones, 70% to 85% seen once. Source material: PBMCs. These receptors came from a woman aged 60-75 years in good health and CMV-seropositive.

The V gene is TRBV5-1, the J gene TRBJ1-5; D remains unclear. Trimming took 0 bases from V and 2 from J, leaving 9 bases between them. CDR1 is SGHRS and CDR2 is YFSETQ in the germline V gene. This CDR3 is built from 15 residues. CDR3 sequence: CASSLAGGGNQPQHF. CDR3 in DNA: TGCGCCAGCAGCTTGGCCGGCGGCGGCAATCAGCCCCAGCATTTT. The whole variable domain, filled in from reference TRBV5-1 and TRBJ1-5, reads KAGVTQTPRYLIKTRGQQVTLSCSPISGHRSVSWYQQTPGQGLQFLFEYFSETQRNKGNFPGRFSGRQFSNSRSEMNVSTLELGDSALYLCASSLAGGGNQPQHFGDGTRLSIL.

This clone occurred once. The chain is built from TRBV9 and TRBJ2-3; 10 nucleotides agree with TRBD2. V gave up 0 bases and J gave up 3 bases; unmatched junction bases: 10. This CDR3 contains 18 residues. Per germline, CDR1 SGDLS and CDR2 YYNGEE. The CDR3 loop is CASSVEKLAGYGTDTQYF. The CDR3 bases are TGTGCCAGCAGCGTAGAAAAACTAGCGGGATATGGGACAGATACGCAGTATTTT.

The rearrangement joins TRBV5-1 to TRBJ2-1; 13 bases line up with TRBD2. CDR1 is SGHRS and CDR2 is YFSETQ in the germline V gene. The CDR3 sequence is 14 residues long. J lost 10 bases, V lost 4 bases, and 5 bases had no gene match. The CDR3 sequence is CASSIGTSGTEQFF. The DNA for the CDR3 is TGCGCCAGCAGCATTGGGACTAGCGGGACAGAGCAGTTCTTC.

The V and J genes are TRBV10-3 and TRBJ2-4, with 9 bases identical to TRBD2. Germline V gene lookup returns CDR1 ENHRY and CDR2 SYGVKD. This CDR3 comprises 15 residues. The J segment lost 3 bases and the V segment lost 3 bases, leaving 3 bases of the junction unmatched. The CDR3 loop is CAISDSGRSKNIQYF. The CDR3 bases are TGTGCCATCAGTGATAGCGGGAGAAGCAAAAACATTCAGTACTTC.

This sequence joins TRBV5-4 and TRBJ2-5; TRBD2 might be the D (6 bases). V lost 0 bases to trimming and J lost 5 bases, with 11 bases between them. The CDR3 totals 14 residues. Germline assignment: CDR1 SGHNT and CDR2 YYREEE (reference sequence). CDR3 protein: CASSLGGGSETQYF. CDR3 nucleotide sequence: TGTGCCAGCAGCTTGGGTGGGGGGTCGGAGACCCAGTACTTC.

This chain uses TRBV7-9 with TRBJ1-3; a weak D match, TRBD1 (6 bases). This CDR3 spans 13 amino acids. Per the germline V gene, CDR1 is SEHNR and CDR2 is FQNEAQ (reference sequence). V was cut by 7 bases and J by 3 bases, with 10 bases left in between. The CDR3 here is CASMRGGGNTIYF. CDR3 nucleotides: TGTGCCAGCATGAGGGGGGGTGGAAACACCATATATTTT.

The V gene is TRBV6-1, the J gene TRBJ1-1, with a tentative D call TRBD1 (5 bases). V lost 1 base to trimming and J lost 5 bases, with 11 bases between them. The CDR3 is made up of 14 amino acids. The germline CDR1 and CDR2 sequences are MNHNS and SASEGT. The CDR3 bases are TGTGCCAGCAGTGAAGGAAGGGGATGGACTGAAGCTTTCTTT. Translating gives CASSEGRGWTEAFF.

This chain joins TRBV7-8 and TRBJ1-2; tentatively, D is TRBD1 (6 bases). V shed 3 bases and J shed 4 bases, with 15 bases lying between them. The CDR3 has 15 residues. The germline V gene encodes CDR1 SGHVS and CDR2 FQNEAQ. The CDR3 nucleotides are TGTGCCAGCAGCTTGAACAGGGCCCCCACCTATGGCTACACCTTC. This encodes CASSLNRAPTYGYTF.

The V call is TRBV19, the J call TRBJ2-7; D is possibly TRBD2 (5 bases). Germline V CDR1 and CDR2: LNHDA, SQIVND (reference sequence). Trimming took 6 bases from V and 3 from J, leaving 12 bases between them. The CDR3 has 13 amino acids. The CDR3 DNA reads as TGTGCCAGTAGCTATCGGGGATACTACGAGCAGTACTTC. It is translated as CASSYRGYYEQYF.

This clone was observed a handful of times. This chain links TRBV18 with TRBJ2-5; 7 bases are a match to TRBD1. The CDR3 is 14 residues long. Trimming cost V 2 bases and J 2 bases; bases outside gene matches: 2. Germline V gives CDR1 KGHSH, CDR2 LQKENI. CDR3 amino acids: CASSPGQVQETQYF. In nucleotides, the CDR3 is TGTGCCAGCTCACCAGGACAGGTTCAAGAGACCCAGTACTTC.

The chain links TRBV7-9 to TRBJ2-5; 10 bases are a match to TRBD2. Germline values: CDR1 SEHNR, CDR2 FQNEAQ (reference sequence). The CDR3 loop spans 16 amino acids. Germline trimming cut 4 bases from V and 2 bases from J; bases unmatched to any gene: 7. This chain's CDR3 is CASSWASGGSQETQYF. The CDR3 nucleotides are TGTGCCAGCAGCTGGGCTAGCGGGGGAAGTCAAGAGACCCAGTACTTC.